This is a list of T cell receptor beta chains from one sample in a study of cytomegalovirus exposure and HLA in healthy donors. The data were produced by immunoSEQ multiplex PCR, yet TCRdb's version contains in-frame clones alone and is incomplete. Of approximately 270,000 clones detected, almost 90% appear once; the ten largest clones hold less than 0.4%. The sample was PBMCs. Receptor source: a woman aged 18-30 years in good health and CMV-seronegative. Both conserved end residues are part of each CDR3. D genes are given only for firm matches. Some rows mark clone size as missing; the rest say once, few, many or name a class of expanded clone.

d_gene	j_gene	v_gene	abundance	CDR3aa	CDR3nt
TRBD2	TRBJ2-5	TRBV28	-	CASRGTGLAGRGETQYF	TGTGCCAGCAGGGGGACGGGACTAGCGGGGAGGGGAGAGACCCAGTACTTC
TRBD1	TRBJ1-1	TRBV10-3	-	CAIRGGQGDTEAFF	TGTGCCATCAGAGGAGGACAGGGGGACACTGAAGCTTTCTTT
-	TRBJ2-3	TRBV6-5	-	CASSGDTSTDTQYF	TGTGCCAGCAGTGGGGACACTAGCACAGATACGCAGTATTTT
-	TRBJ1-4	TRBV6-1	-	CASSDGGGDEKLFF	TGTGCCAGCAGTGATGGGGGCGGCGATGAAAAACTGTTTTTT
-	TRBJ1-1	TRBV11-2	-	CASSLLMLNTEAFF	TGTGCCAGCAGCCTCCTAATGCTGAACACTGAAGCTTTCTTT
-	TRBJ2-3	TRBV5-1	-	CASSWGRLGTDTQYF	TGCGCCAGCAGCTGGGGGCGGTTAGGCACAGATACGCAGTATTTT
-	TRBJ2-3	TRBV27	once	CASSLAGSYTDTQYF	TGTGCCAGCAGTTTAGCGGGGAGCTACACAGATACGCAGTATTTT
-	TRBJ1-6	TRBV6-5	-	CASSYSTDSPLHF	TGTGCCAGCAGTTACTCTACAGATTCACCCCTCCACTTT
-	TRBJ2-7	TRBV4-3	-	CASSQERGGRYEQYF	TGCGCCAGCAGCCAAGAGAGGGGAGGAAGATACGAGCAGTACTTC
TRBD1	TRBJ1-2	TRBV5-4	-	CASSSHGRGGMGYTF	TGTGCCAGCAGCTCTCATGGTCGAGGGGGCATGGGCTACACCTTC
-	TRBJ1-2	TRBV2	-	CASDLASYGYTF	TGTGCCAGCGATCTAGCCTCCTATGGCTACACCTTC
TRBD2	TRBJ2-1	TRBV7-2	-	CASSSQRGDSYNEQFF	TGTGCCAGCAGCTCACAGCGGGGGGACTCCTACAATGAGCAGTTCTTC
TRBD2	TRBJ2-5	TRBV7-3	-	CASSISGTSGQETQYF	TGTGCCAGCAGCATAAGCGGGACTAGCGGCCAAGAGACCCAGTACTTC
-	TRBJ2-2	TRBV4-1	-	CASSQAGGHTGELFF	TGCGCCAGCAGCCAAGCTGGGGGCCACACCGGGGAGCTGTTTTTT
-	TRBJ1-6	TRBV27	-	CASSLPPVSDSYNSPLHF	TGTGCCAGCAGTTTACCCCCTGTCTCGGACAGTTATAATTCACCCCTCCACTTT
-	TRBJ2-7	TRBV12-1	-	CASSKKTSGPYEQYF	TGTGCCAGCAGTAAAAAGACCTCTGGGCCCTACGAGCAGTACTTC
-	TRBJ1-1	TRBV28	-	CASSAWTDMNTEAFF	TGTGCCAGCAGTGCCTGGACAGATATGAACACTGAAGCTTTCTTT
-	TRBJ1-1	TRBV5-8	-	CASSSVRDMNTEAFF	TGTGCCAGCAGCTCCGTTAGGGACATGAACACTGAAGCTTTCTTT
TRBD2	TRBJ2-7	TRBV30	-	CAWRGTSGGAYEQYF	TGTGCCTGGAGGGGAACTAGCGGGGGAGCCTACGAGCAGTACTTC
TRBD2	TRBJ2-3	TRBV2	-	CASRPGLAKFLGTDTQYF	TGTGCCAGCAGGCCGGGACTAGCAAAATTCCTGGGCACAGATACGCAGTATTTT
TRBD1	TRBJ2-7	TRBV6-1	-	CASSLTGAYEQYF	TGTGCCAGCTCTTTGACAGGGGCCTACGAGCAGTACTTC
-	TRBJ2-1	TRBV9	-	CASSVLGSGPYNEQFF	TGTGCCAGCAGCGTACTGGGGAGCGGGCCGTACAATGAGCAGTTCTTC
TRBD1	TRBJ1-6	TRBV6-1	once	CASSVGTGVFPLHF	TGTGCCAGCAGCGTCGGGACAGGGGTCTTCCCCCTCCACTTT
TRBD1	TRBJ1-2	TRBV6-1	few	CASIGQGRNYGYTF	TGTGCCAGCATAGGACAGGGGCGTAACTATGGCTACACCTTC
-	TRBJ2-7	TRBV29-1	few	CSVESPLEQYF	TGCAGCGTTGAGTCCCCTCTCGAGCAGTACTTC
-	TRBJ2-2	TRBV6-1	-	CAIGRSNTGELFF	TGTGCCATCGGCAGGTCGAACACCGGGGAGCTGTTTTTT
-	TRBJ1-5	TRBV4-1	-	CASSQAGQSNQPQHF	TGCGCCAGCAGCCAAGCTGGACAGAGCAATCAGCCCCAGCATTTT
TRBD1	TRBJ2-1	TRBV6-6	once	CASSLRDRGNEQFF	TGTGCCAGCAGTCTCCGGGACAGGGGCAATGAGCAGTTCTTC
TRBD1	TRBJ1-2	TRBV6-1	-	CASSAEVGQGESAYGYTF	TGTGCCAGCAGTGCCGAAGTAGGACAGGGCGAAAGTGCTTATGGCTACACCTTC
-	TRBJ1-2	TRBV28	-	CATYSVAGFYGYTF	TGTGCCACCTACTCGGTGGCAGGGTTCTATGGCTACACCTTC
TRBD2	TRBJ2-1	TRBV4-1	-	CASSQEGSGGPSSYNEQFF	TGCGCCAGCAGCCAAGAGGGTAGCGGGGGTCCCAGCTCCTACAATGAGCAGTTCTTC
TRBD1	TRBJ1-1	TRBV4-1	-	CASSQPGGITEAFF	TGCGCCAGCAGCCAACCAGGGGGCATCACTGAAGCTTTCTTT
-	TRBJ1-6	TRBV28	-	CASSSMGAGSPLHF	TGTGCCAGCAGTAGTATGGGGGCTGGGTCACCCCTCCACTTT
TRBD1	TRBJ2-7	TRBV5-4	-	CASSDRQGPYEQYF	TGTGCCAGCAGCGATCGACAGGGCCCCTACGAGCAGTACTTC
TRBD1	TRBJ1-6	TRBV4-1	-	CASSSGQGAPVSPLHF	TGCGCCAGCAGTTCCGGACAGGGGGCGCCTGTTTCACCCCTCCACTTT
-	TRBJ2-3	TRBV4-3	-	CASSPAGATDTQYF	TGCGCCAGCAGCCCTGCGGGGGCCACAGATACGCAGTATTTT
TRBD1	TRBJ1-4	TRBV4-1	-	CASSQLRTGLNEKLFF	TGCGCCAGCAGCCAGCTAAGGACAGGCCTTAATGAAAAACTGTTTTTT
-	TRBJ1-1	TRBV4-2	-	CASSPVEGIGGLNTEAFF	TGTGCCAGCAGCCCAGTCGAGGGTATCGGGGGACTGAACACTGAAGCTTTCTTT
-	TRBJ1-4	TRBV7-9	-	CASSLALTGTTNEKLFF	TGTGCCAGCAGCTTAGCCCTGACAGGAACAACTAATGAAAAACTGTTTTTT
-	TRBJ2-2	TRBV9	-	CASSVNARRGGNTGELFF	TGTGCCAGCAGCGTAAATGCGAGGCGGGGAGGGAACACCGGGGAGCTGTTTTTT
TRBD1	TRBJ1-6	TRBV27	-	CASTPGTGGSPLHF	TGTGCCAGCACCCCCGGGACAGGGGGCTCACCCCTCCACTTT
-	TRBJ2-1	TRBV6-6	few	CASSLPGNEQFF	TGTGCCAGCAGCTTACCGGGTAATGAGCAGTTCTTC
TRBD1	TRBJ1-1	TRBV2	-	CASSEAYRGLNTEAFF	TGTGCCAGCAGTGAAGCGTACAGGGGGCTGAACACTGAAGCTTTCTTT
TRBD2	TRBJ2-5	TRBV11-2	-	CASSQSGGEETQYF	TGTGCCAGCAGCCAATCGGGGGGAGAAGAGACCCAGTACTTC
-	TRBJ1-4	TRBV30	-	CAWSSGVANEKLFF	TGTGCCTGGAGTTCAGGGGTGGCTAATGAAAAACTGTTTTTT
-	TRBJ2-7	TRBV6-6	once	CASSYSDRNYEQYF	TGTGCCAGCAGTTACTCGGACAGAAACTACGAGCAGTACTTC
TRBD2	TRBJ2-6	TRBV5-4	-	CASRSWYGRSSGANVLTF	TGTGCCAGCAGATCTTGGTACGGGAGGTCCTCTGGGGCCAACGTCCTGACTTTC
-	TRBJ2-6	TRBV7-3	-	CASSFPGDSGANVLTF	TGTGCCAGCAGCTTTCCAGGCGACTCTGGGGCCAACGTCCTGACTTTC
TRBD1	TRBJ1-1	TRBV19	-	CASIGQGATEAFF	TGTGCCAGTATAGGACAGGGGGCCACTGAAGCTTTCTTT